Below are 13 T cell receptor beta chains sequenced from a single sample in a study of graft-versus-host responses after intestinal transplantation. Method: immunoSEQ multiplex PCR; TCRdb's copy keeps in-frame clones and lacks some. This sample has more than 90,000 clones, with more than 80% found just once. For these TCRs, the target antigens are not known. The sample consisted of unstimulated CD4+ T cells sorted from spleen or lymph node cells, taken before transplant. These receptors originate from a human donor who was the organ donor for an intestinal transplant.

The chain carries TRBV6-4 and TRBJ2-1; 11 positions agree with TRBD2. In germline, CDR1 is MRHNA, CDR2 SNTAGT. The J segment lost 10 bases and the V segment lost 10 bases, leaving 24 bases of the junction unmatched. This CDR3 has 18 residues. CDR3: CANNDVWSRLAGIREQFF. In DNA, the CDR3 is TGTGCCAACAACGATGTTTGGAGTAGACTAGCGGGAATTCGAGAGCAGTTCTTC.

The V call is TRBV5-6, the J call TRBJ1-2, with 9 bases that match TRBD1. The CDR3 contains 14 residues. Germline V gene data show CDR1 as SGHDT and CDR2 as YYEEEE. J gave up 4 bases and V 2 bases, and 3 bases lay outside the gene matches. This CDR3 is CASSFEQGAYGYTF. CDR3 nucleotides: TGTGCCAGCAGCTTCGAACAGGGGGCCTATGGCTACACCTTC.

The chain carries TRBV5-6 and TRBJ2-3; the match to TRBD1 covers 8 bases. From germline, CDR1 is SGHDT and CDR2 YYEEEE. This CDR3 has 15 residues. With 3 bases clipped from V and 3 bases from J, the junction kept 6 bases outside the gene matches. The CDR3, as DNA: TGTGCCAGCAGCTCGGACAGGGATTGGACAGATACGCAGTATTTT. Amino acids: CASSSDRDWTDTQYF. The full variable domain, with the rest looked up from reference TRBV5-6 and TRBJ2-3, is DAGVTQSPTHLIKTRGQQVTLRCSPKSGHDTVSWYQQALGQGPQFIFQYYEEEERQRGNFPDRFSGHQFPNYSSELNVNALLLGDSALYLCASSSDRDWTDTQYFGPGTRLTVL.

The J gene is TRBJ2-5, the V gene TRBV5-7; D is perhaps TRBD1 (6 bases). TRBV5-7 is reported as an ORF; its role is uncertain. Trimming shortened V by 4 bases and J by 1 base, and 11 bases separated the two germline ends. This CDR3 spans 14 amino acids. The CDR3 DNA is TGTGCCAGCAGCCGATCAGGGGTCCAAGAGACCCAGTACTTC. Encoded protein: CASSRSGVQETQYF.

This chain joins TRBV2 and TRBJ2-1; TRBD2 agrees at 11 bases. Trimming at V came to 7 bases and at J to 5 bases, leaving 1 base not matched to a gene. The length of the CDR3 is 13 residues. Germline-derived CDR1 and CDR2 are SNHLY and FYNNEI. In DNA form, the CDR3 reads TGTGCCAGCAAGACTAGCGGGAACAATGAGCAGTTCTTC. It codes for CASKTSGNNEQFF.

The chain uses TRBV7-8 and TRBJ1-3; 9 positions match TRBD1. With 3 bases clipped from V and 2 bases from J, the junction kept 2 bases outside the gene matches. CDR3 size: 15 residues. Germline V gene lookup returns CDR1 SGHVS and CDR2 FQNEAQ. Here the CDR3 DNA reads TGTGCCAGCAGCTTGGGACAGGGTCCTGGAAACACCATATATTTT. Amino acid sequence: CASSLGQGPGNTIYF.

This clone was detected once. This rearrangement joins TRBV4-2 to TRBJ2-2; TRBD2 agrees at 11 bases. Trimming removed 0 bases from V and 5 bases from J; junction bases left unmatched: 5. The CDR3 is made up of 17 amino acids. CDR1 LGHNA and CDR2 YNFKEQ come from the germline V gene. CDR3 DNA: TGTGCCAGCAGCCAAGATCCAACTAGCGGGAGAACCGGGGAGCTGTTTTTT. Translating it yields CASSQDPTSGRTGELFF.

The chain couples TRBV6-6 to TRBJ2-1, with 8 bases lining up with TRBD1. There are 14 residues in the CDR3. CDR1 is MNHNY and CDR2 is SVGAGI in the germline V gene (reference sequence). V shed 9 bases and J 2 bases; nucleotides not matched to a gene: 6. The chain's CDR3 is CASTYRGTYNEQFF. The DNA for the CDR3 is TGTGCCAGTACATACAGGGGGACCTACAATGAGCAGTTCTTC.

J is TRBJ2-2 and V is TRBV7-2; 11 nucleotides match TRBD2. The V and J ends lost 5 bases and 0 bases, in that order; junction bases with no gene match: 2. This CDR3 is 16 amino acids long. Germline V gives CDR1 SGHTA, CDR2 FQGNSA. The CDR3 protein is CASSLTSGANTGELFF. The CDR3 DNA reads as TGTGCCAGCAGCCTGACTAGCGGGGCGAACACCGGGGAGCTGTTTTTT.

The chain couples TRBV7-2 to TRBJ1-3; the D is unclear. CDR1 is SGHTA, CDR2 FQGNSA, per germline. The CDR3 is 16 residues long. V was pared by 1 base and J by 0 bases, with 10 bases between. In nucleotides, the CDR3 is TGTGCCAGCAGCTTAGTGTCGGGCGGCTCTGGAAACACCATATATTTT. Translating gives CASSLVSGGSGNTIYF. The variable domain in full, completed from reference TRBV7-2 and TRBJ1-3, reads GAGVSQSPSNKVTEKGKDVELRCDPISGHTALYWYRQSLGQGLEFLIYFQGNSAPDKSGLPSDRFSAERTGGSVSTLTIQRTQQEDSAVYLCASSLVSGGSGNTIYFGEGSWLTVV.

The chain has TRBV10-3 and TRBJ2-1; D unclear. Trimming stripped 0 bases from V and 8 bases from J, with 8 bases between. The CDR3 runs 13 residues. The V gene's germline CDR1 is ENHRY and CDR2 SYGVKD. CDR3 DNA sequence: TGTGCCATCAGTGAGTCGCGGTCAGATGAGCAGTTCTTC. Residues: CAISESRSDEQFF.

The chain has TRBV27 and TRBJ2-3; D is perhaps TRBD1 (5 bases). V was trimmed by 1 base and J by 1 base, leaving 15 bases between them. CDR3 length: 17 amino acids. Germline CDR1 MNHEY, CDR2 SMNVEV (reference sequence). CDR3 in DNA: TGTGCCAGCAGTTTATTAAGGGGTTTAACCCGCACAGATACGCAGTATTTT. It encodes CASSLLRGLTRTDTQYF.

In this sample, this clone turned up once. The rearrangement joins TRBV30 to TRBJ2-1; 13 bases agree with TRBD2. Germline lookup yields CDR1 GTSNPN and CDR2 SVGIG (reference sequence). The CDR3 spans 17 residues. The junction had 12 bases not matched to a gene; V was cut back by 4 bases and J by 6 bases. The DNA for the CDR3 is TGTGCCTGGACCGGGGACCTACTAGCGGGAGGGTCCAATGAGCAGTTCTTC. It codes for CAWTGDLLAGGSNEQFF.